These T cell receptor beta chains were read from a single sample in a study of shared clonotypes between healthy human individuals. Here immunoSEQ multiplex PCR was the method, and the copy in TCRdb shows in-frame clones only, minus some. This sample has 2 million or so clones, with about 95% found just once. The sample comprised naive CD8+ T cells sorted from blood. These receptor sequences come from a man younger than 35 in good health. The CDR3 runs from the conserved cysteine through the conserved F or W. Fields, in order: D gene, V gene, J gene, CDR3 protein. The D gene is left open where the match is weak.

d_call: -; v_call: TRBV5-1; j_call: TRBJ2-3; cdr3_aa: CASSYAHTDTQYF
d_call: TRBD2; v_call: TRBV19; j_call: TRBJ2-1; cdr3_aa: CATRGDSYNEQFF
d_call: TRBD1; v_call: TRBV10-3; j_call: TRBJ2-3; cdr3_aa: CASRQGPGASDTQYF
d_call: -; v_call: TRBV7-9; j_call: TRBJ2-1; cdr3_aa: CASSLEQRSYNEQFF
d_call: TRBD2; v_call: TRBV10-2; j_call: TRBJ2-2; cdr3_aa: CASSDLAGEGTGELFF
d_call: -; v_call: TRBV28; j_call: TRBJ1-5; cdr3_aa: CASSSRGAGNQPQHF
d_call: -; v_call: TRBV4-1; j_call: TRBJ2-1; cdr3_aa: CASSQEVAMGYNEQFF
d_call: -; v_call: TRBV6-1; j_call: TRBJ1-1; cdr3_aa: CASSELGGNTEAFF
d_call: TRBD1; v_call: TRBV29-1; j_call: TRBJ2-1; cdr3_aa: CSLGQGNPLSHNEQFF
d_call: TRBD1; v_call: TRBV6-5; j_call: TRBJ1-4; cdr3_aa: CASSFHGTDNEKLFF
d_call: TRBD1; v_call: TRBV6-6; j_call: TRBJ1-5; cdr3_aa: CASRTGGNSNQPQHF
d_call: -; v_call: TRBV28; j_call: TRBJ1-2; cdr3_aa: CASSEEGTGLRYGYTF
d_call: -; v_call: TRBV5-1; j_call: TRBJ2-7; cdr3_aa: CASSTSGTQYEQYF
d_call: -; v_call: TRBV6-5; j_call: TRBJ2-2; cdr3_aa: CASSTPAGELFF
d_call: TRBD1; v_call: TRBV27; j_call: TRBJ1-6; cdr3_aa: CASSFGTGVNSPLHF
d_call: TRBD1; v_call: TRBV7-9; j_call: TRBJ2-2; cdr3_aa: CASSFATGDTGELFF
d_call: TRBD2; v_call: TRBV4-1; j_call: TRBJ2-5; cdr3_aa: CASSRKELAGGETQYF
d_call: TRBD2; v_call: TRBV2; j_call: TRBJ2-3; cdr3_aa: CASSLAGSTDTQYF
d_call: -; v_call: TRBV7-2; j_call: TRBJ1-3; cdr3_aa: CASSLMGAVGNTIYF
d_call: -; v_call: TRBV29-1; j_call: TRBJ1-2; cdr3_aa: CSVEGPRGGYTF
d_call: TRBD1; v_call: TRBV2; j_call: TRBJ2-2; cdr3_aa: CASSGVQGALNTGELFF
d_call: -; v_call: TRBV6-1; j_call: TRBJ1-2; cdr3_aa: CASSEWEARDGYTF
d_call: -; v_call: TRBV6-5; j_call: TRBJ2-3; cdr3_aa: CASSLIAEDTDTQYF
d_call: -; v_call: TRBV5-4; j_call: TRBJ2-1; cdr3_aa: CASSLEVSSYNEQFF
d_call: -; v_call: TRBV6-5; j_call: TRBJ2-7; cdr3_aa: CASRGQNYEQYF
d_call: TRBD1; v_call: TRBV15; j_call: TRBJ1-2; cdr3_aa: CATATGLSNYGYTF
d_call: TRBD2; v_call: TRBV10-3; j_call: TRBJ2-5; cdr3_aa: CAISEPSGAGGETQYF
d_call: -; v_call: TRBV28; j_call: TRBJ1-2; cdr3_aa: CASSKPGLPYGYTF
d_call: TRBD1; v_call: TRBV4-1; j_call: TRBJ1-6; cdr3_aa: CASSQDMRDRGLSPLHF
d_call: -; v_call: TRBV10-3; j_call: TRBJ2-7; cdr3_aa: CAISEGQSPGEQYF
d_call: -; v_call: TRBV28; j_call: TRBJ2-5; cdr3_aa: CASSPPMEETQYF
d_call: -; v_call: TRBV5-6; j_call: TRBJ2-6; cdr3_aa: CASTDGTSGANVLTF
d_call: TRBD2; v_call: TRBV19; j_call: TRBJ2-7; cdr3_aa: CASGASSGGSYEQYF
d_call: -; v_call: TRBV14; j_call: TRBJ1-1; cdr3_aa: CASSPTGFTEAFF
d_call: TRBD1; v_call: TRBV28; j_call: TRBJ2-7; cdr3_aa: CASSWTGRSEQYF
d_call: TRBD2; v_call: TRBV5-6; j_call: TRBJ2-1; cdr3_aa: CASSLDLAVYNEQFF
d_call: -; v_call: TRBV30; j_call: TRBJ1-2; cdr3_aa: CAWSVGSGDGYTF
d_call: -; v_call: TRBV5-6; j_call: TRBJ2-7; cdr3_aa: CASSLGAGYRYEQYF